These 31 T cell receptor beta chains were sequenced from one sample in a study of cytomegalovirus exposure and HLA in healthy donors. The PCR used 60 Vbeta and 13 Jbeta primers. The assay was immunoSEQ multiplex PCR, and TCRdb's table has in-frame clones only and misses some. The table lists 85,000 to 100,000 clones, 55% to 75% of them singletons. Sequencing used PBMCs. These receptors all stem from a man between 45 and 60 years old in good health and CMV-seronegative.

V is TRBV4-2 and J is TRBJ1-5; D is unclear. Trimming took off 0 bases at V and 11 bases at J, with 14 bases between the two ends. The CDR3 is 14 residues long. The germline V gene has CDR1 LGHNA and CDR2 YNFKEQ. The CDR3 is CASSQDPVGKAQHF. The CDR3 DNA reads TGTGCCAGCAGCCAAGATCCAGTGGGCAAGGCCCAGCATTTT.

CDR3 loop: CASSLGAGFGNTIYF. The DNA of the CDR3 is TGTGCCAGCAGCTTAGGGGCAGGGTTCGGAAACACCATATATTTT. The chain recombines TRBV11-2 with TRBJ1-3, with D perhaps TRBD1 (5 bases). V lost 1 base to trimming and J lost 4 bases, with 11 bases between them. Germline CDR1 reads SGHAT; CDR2 reads FQNNGV. The CDR3 has 15 amino acids.

V and J are TRBV29-1 and TRBJ1-1; possible D gene TRBD1, 6 bases. Trimming took off 2 bases at V and 10 bases at J, with 17 bases between the two ends. CDR3 length: 13 residues. Germline CDR1 SQVTM, CDR2 ANQGSEA. The CDR3 loop reads CSVESGGAGIAFF. The DNA of the CDR3 is TGCAGCGTTGAAAGCGGGGGCGCGGGTATAGCTTTCTTT.

The J gene is TRBJ2-7, the V gene TRBV30, with a possible D match to TRBD2 (6 bases). Trimming stripped 2 bases from V and 7 bases from J, with 12 bases between. The CDR3 totals 12 residues. Per the germline V gene, CDR1 is GTSNPN and CDR2 is SVGIG (reference sequence). This CDR3 is CAWSMGGKEQYV. DNA for the CDR3: TGTGCCTGGAGTATGGGGGGTAAGGAGCAGTACGTC.

The V gene is TRBV7-9, the J gene TRBJ2-7; tentative D call: TRBD2 (5 bases). V lost 1 base to trimming and J lost 5 bases, with 12 bases between them. The germline gives CDR1 SEHNR, CDR2 FQNEAQ (reference sequence). This CDR3 contains 14 residues. CDR3 sequence reads: CASSLEPGFDEQYF. The CDR3 bases are TGTGCCAGCAGCTTAGAGCCGGGATTCGACGAGCAGTACTTC.

This clone has more than one count but fewer than ten. V and J are TRBV4-3 and TRBJ1-1; 7 positions match TRBD1. Trimming at V came to 2 bases and at J to 11 bases, leaving 11 bases not matched to a gene. Looked up from germline, CDR1 is LGHNA and CDR2 is YSLEER. The CDR3 has 14 residues. The CDR3 nucleotides are TGCGCCAGCAGCCAAACCGGGACAGTCCCAAAGGCTTTCTTT. Residues: CASSQTGTVPKAFF.

This clone was found a few times. The rearrangement uses TRBV18 and TRBJ2-5; perhaps TRBD2 as D (6 bases). The V end lost 2 bases, the J end lost 5 bases, and 9 bases lay between the germline ends. CDR1 KGHSH and CDR2 LQKENI come from the germline V gene. The CDR3 is made up of 13 amino acids. The CDR3 region is CASSPAAGETQYF. The DNA of the CDR3 is TGTGCCAGCTCACCAGCAGCGGGCGAGACCCAGTACTTC. Variable domain in full (rest from reference TRBV18 and TRBJ2-5): NAGVMQNPRHLVRRRGQEARLRCSPMKGHSHVYWYRQLPEEGLKFMVYLQKENIIDESGMPKERFSAEFPKEGPSILRIQQVVRGDSAAYFCASSPAAGETQYFGPGTRLLVL.

This chain joins TRBV29-1 and TRBJ2-5; 7 bases are shared with TRBD2. Germline CDR1 is SQVTM and CDR2 is ANQGSEA. The junction had 11 bases not matched to a gene; V was cut back by 7 bases and J by 0 bases. The CDR3 spans 15 residues. The CDR3 region has the DNA TGCAGCGCCGCACCATACGGGGGGTACCAAGAGACCCAGTACTTC. It codes for CSAAPYGGYQETQYF.

The chain couples TRBV29-1 to TRBJ2-5; a weak D match, TRBD1 (5 bases). Germline CDR1 reads SQVTM; CDR2 reads ANQGSEA. There are 10 residues in the CDR3. Trimming left V 3 bases short and J 7 bases short, with 6 bases between. CDR3 sequence (DNA): TGCAGCGTTGATCAGGGGACCCAGTACTTC. Its protein product is CSVDQGTQYF.

V and J are TRBV7-2 and TRBJ2-5, with 8 bases fitting TRBD1. The J segment lost 1 base and the V segment lost 2 bases, leaving 3 bases of the junction unmatched. The germline V gene encodes CDR1 SGHTA and CDR2 FQGNSA. The CDR3 consists of 15 residues. CDR3 in amino acids: CASSLQTGVQETQYF. Written as DNA, the CDR3 is TGTGCCAGCAGCTTACAGACAGGGGTCCAAGAGACCCAGTACTTC.

This clone has more than one count but fewer than ten. The gene calls are TRBV5-3 and TRBJ2-7; 8 bases align to TRBD1. TRBV5-3 is flagged as an ORF with uncertain function. The CDR3 extends over 15 amino acids. Trimming at V came to 4 bases and at J to 5 bases, leaving 11 bases not matched to a gene. DNA for the CDR3: TGTGCCAGAAGCATCCCTGACAGGGGTGAGGACGAGCAGTACGTC. Its translation: CARSIPDRGEDEQYV.

This clone was found a few times. The CDR3 protein is CASSSQGDTDTQYF. CDR3 nucleotide sequence: TGCGCCAGCAGCTCCCAGGGGGACACAGATACGCAGTATTTT. V gene TRBV5-1 combines with J gene TRBJ2-3; 7 positions agree with TRBD1. V was clipped by 3 bases and J by 2 bases; unmatched bases: 3. This CDR3 is 14 amino acids long. Germline V gene sequence: CDR1 SGHRS, CDR2 YFSETQ.

The chain has TRBV9 and TRBJ2-3; 7 bases agree with TRBD2. Germline V CDR1 and CDR2: SGDLS, YYNGEE. The CDR3 sequence is 14 residues long. The junction had 3 bases not matched to a gene; V was cut back by 3 bases and J by 2 bases. The CDR3 coding sequence is TGTGCCAGCAGCGCCGGGGACTACACAGATACGCAGTATTTT. This encodes CASSAGDYTDTQYF.

The rearrangement links TRBV18 to TRBJ1-6, with D tentatively TRBD1 (5 bases). The V gene's germline CDR1 is KGHSH and CDR2 LQKENI. V was shortened by 2 bases and J by 7 bases, with 15 bases between the two germline ends. This CDR3 has 16 residues. This CDR3 is CASSPATASLNSPLHF. In nucleotides, the CDR3 is TGTGCCAGCTCACCAGCGACAGCAAGCTTAAATTCACCCCTCCACTTT.

The chain uses TRBV5-1 and TRBJ1-2; D not certain. The CDR3 loop spans 15 amino acids. From germline, CDR1 is SGHRS and CDR2 YFSETQ. The V end lost 1 base, the J end lost 0 bases, and 10 bases lay between the germline ends. CDR3 coding DNA: TGCGCCAGCAGCTTGTCTCCAGGCCCTAACTATGGCTACACCTTC. Encoded protein: CASSLSPGPNYGYTF.

V usage is TRBV2 and J usage is TRBJ2-3; D remains unclear. Trimming stripped 6 bases from V and 1 base from J, with 14 bases between. Germline CDR1 SNHLY, CDR2 FYNNEI. This CDR3 region has 15 residues. CDR3 nucleotides: TGTGCCAGCAGGCCCGGCCGCGGCGGCACAGATACGCAGTATTTT. Protein product: CASRPGRGGTDTQYF.

In this sample, this clone turned up a few times. The chain has TRBV6-1 and TRBJ1-2, with D tentatively TRBD1 (6 bases). Germline assignment: CDR1 MNHNS and CDR2 SASEGT. The CDR3 has 15 residues. The V end lost 1 base, the J end lost 2 bases, and 11 bases lay between the germline ends. CDR3 region: CASSEEAGANYGYTF. In DNA form, the CDR3 reads TGTGCCAGCAGTGAAGAGGCAGGGGCGAACTATGGCTACACCTTC.

This clone was detected only a few times. This chain uses TRBV4-3 with TRBJ2-1; 10 nucleotides match TRBD2. The CDR3 totals 15 residues. The germline V gene encodes CDR1 LGHNA and CDR2 YSLEER. V was pared by 6 bases and J by 8 bases, with 10 bases of the junction left unmatched. The DNA for the CDR3 is TGCGCCAGCAGTTCCGAGCGGGGGGGCGGCTATGAGCAGTTCTTC. Amino acids: CASSSERGGGYEQFF.

Only a few counts were recorded for this clone. V usage is TRBV6-6 and J usage is TRBJ1-2, with D hard to call. CDR1 and CDR2 from the germline V gene are MNHNY and SVGAGI (reference sequence). V was pared by 4 bases and J by 2 bases, with 8 bases between. CDR3 size: 13 residues. The CDR3 coding sequence is TGTGCCAGCAGTTCCGACGGGAACTATGGCTACACCTTC. The encoded protein is CASSSDGNYGYTF.

V is TRBV7-9 and J is TRBJ2-5; possible D gene TRBD2, 6 bases. V was trimmed by 0 bases and J by 7 bases, leaving 12 bases between them. This CDR3 is 14 amino acids long. Per the germline V gene, CDR1 is SEHNR and CDR2 is FQNEAQ (reference sequence). The CDR3 here is CASSLARLGGTQYF. CDR3 nucleotides: TGTGCCAGCAGCTTAGCTCGACTAGGCGGGACCCAGTACTTC. Full variable domain (rest looked up from reference TRBV7-9 and TRBJ2-5): DTGVSQNPRHKITKRGQNVTFRCDPISEHNRLYWYRQTLGQGPEFLTYFQNEAQLEKSRLLSDRFSAERPKGSFSTLEIQRTEQGDSAMYLCASSLARLGGTQYFGPGTRLLVL.

The rearrangement uses TRBV7-2 and TRBJ2-3; perhaps TRBD2 as D (6 bases). This CDR3 is built from 14 residues. The germline V gene encodes CDR1 SGHTA and CDR2 FQGNSA. The ends were cut back, 7 bases at V and 3 bases at J, with 14 bases in the middle. Here the CDR3 DNA reads TGTGCCAGCACCCGGGACTTTACAACAGATACGCAGTATTTT. Translated: CASTRDFTTDTQYF.

This clone has just a few counts. The gene calls are TRBV28 and TRBJ1-5, with no clear D. This CDR3 is 12 amino acids long. V lost 7 bases and J 7 bases, leaving 11 bases between the germline ends. CDR1 and CDR2 (germline): MDHEN, SYDVKM. In nucleotides, the CDR3 is TGTGCCAGCACAGGCGCGGGGCAGCCCCAGCATTTT. Translating it yields CASTGAGQPQHF.

The chain has TRBV5-1 and TRBJ1-1; TRBD1 might be the D (5 bases). Germline V gene lookup returns CDR1 SGHRS and CDR2 YFSETQ. Trimming removed 3 bases at V and 4 bases at J, with 16 bases between. This CDR3 comprises 15 residues. The CDR3 DNA sequence: TGCGCCAGCAGCTGGGGCCCGCCTGGGTTCACTGAAGCTTTCTTT. Encoded protein: CASSWGPPGFTEAFF. Supplemented by reference TRBV5-1 and TRBJ1-1, the full variable domain reads KAGVTQTPRYLIKTRGQQVTLSCSPISGHRSVSWYQQTPGQGLQFLFEYFSETQRNKGNFPGRFSGRQFSNSRSEMNVSTLELGDSALYLCASSWGPPGFTEAFFGQGTRLTVV.

CDR3 DNA: TGTGCCAGCAGCCCCTACAGACTAGCTAGAACCGGGGAGCTGTTTTTT. Its protein is CASSPYRLARTGELFF. The chain is built from TRBV14 and TRBJ2-2; 7 positions match TRBD2. Germline V gene sequence: CDR1 SGHDN, CDR2 FVKESK. The CDR3 is made up of 16 amino acids. The ends lost 4 bases at V and 5 bases at J; junction bases unmatched: 10.

V is TRBV7-9 and J is TRBJ1-5; D is unresolved. Per germline, CDR1 SEHNR and CDR2 FQNEAQ (reference sequence). CDR3 size: 12 residues. V lost 1 base, J lost 7 bases, and 5 bases lay in between. CDR3 nucleotide sequence: TGTGCCAGCAGCTTAGAGAGGCAGCCCCAGCATTTT. Amino acid sequence: CASSLERQPQHF.

This chain uses TRBV2 with TRBJ2-3, with TRBD1 matching over 8 bases. This CDR3 has 15 amino acids. Germline V gives CDR1 SNHLY, CDR2 FYNNEI. Germline trimming cut 1 base from V and 2 bases from J; bases unmatched to any gene: 2. This CDR3 is CASSEVDRVTDTQYF. The CDR3 DNA reads as TGTGCCAGCAGTGAAGTGGACAGGGTCACAGATACGCAGTATTTT.

The chain employs TRBV4-1 and TRBJ2-2; a weak D match, TRBD1 (6 bases). The length of the CDR3 is 14 residues. Germline CDR1 is MGHRA and CDR2 is YSYEKL. V was pared by 2 bases and J by 7 bases, with 11 bases between. The DNA of the CDR3 is TGCGCCAGCAGCCAATACAGGGTGGACGGGGAGCTGTTTTTT. It yields the protein CASSQYRVDGELFF.

V usage is TRBV10-3 and J usage is TRBJ2-2, with 10 positions matching TRBD2. This CDR3 comprises 16 residues. V was pared by 6 bases and J by 0 bases, with 4 bases of the junction left unmatched. The germline CDR1 and CDR2 sequences are ENHRY and SYGVKD. The CDR3 loop is CAIRLAGATNTGELFF. In nucleotides, the CDR3 is TGTGCCATCAGGCTAGCGGGGGCCACGAACACCGGGGAGCTGTTTTTT.

This sequence joins TRBV4-2 and TRBJ2-5; 9 bases match TRBD2. V shed 1 base, J shed 2 bases, and the junction held 2 bases outside the gene matches. Germline CDR1 LGHNA, CDR2 YNFKEQ. This CDR3 region has 15 residues. CDR3 bases: TGTGCCAGCAGCCAAGCAGCGGGGGGACAAGAGACCCAGTACTTC. Translated, it gives CASSQAAGGQETQYF.

The chain couples TRBV7-3 to TRBJ2-2; possible D gene TRBD2, 6 bases. This CDR3 spans 16 amino acids. V shed 3 bases and J shed 0 bases, with 11 bases lying between them. Per the germline V gene, CDR1 is SGHTA and CDR2 is FQGTGA. The CDR3 coding sequence is TGTGCCAGCAGCTTGGGCTCTAGCGCGAACACCGGGGAGCTGTTTTTT. Translation gives CASSLGSSANTGELFF.

This clone came up a few times. The CDR3 DNA is TGTGCCAGCAGCTTAACGTTAGGGGGGGCGCTGTACTTC. Protein: CASSLTLGGALYF. The rearrangement joins TRBV7-3 to TRBJ2-7, with D perhaps TRBD2 (7 bases). The CDR3 is 13 residues long. Germline CDR1 SGHTA, CDR2 FQGTGA. V dropped 0 bases and J dropped 12 bases, with 15 bases sitting between them.